This T cell receptor beta chain is drawn from a study of shared clonotypes between healthy human individuals. TCRdb's copy holds only in-frame clones and misses some; the assay was immunoSEQ multiplex PCR. The profile shows about 2.4 million clones, around nine tenths of them singletons. On this clone: What it recognizes is unknown.

The CDR3 extends over 18 amino acids. Germline trimming cut 1 base from V and 2 bases from J; bases unmatched to any gene: 15. Germline CDR1 GTSNPN, CDR2 SVGIG (reference sequence). Study conclusions and caveats: Sorted-subset samples were not fully sequenced, rarefaction indicated.

V is TRBV30 and J is TRBJ2-7; 9 nucleotides line up with TRBD2. This sequence was found in a man between 18 and 35 years old in good health. Specimen: naive CD4+ T cells sorted from blood. Subset meaning: CD45RA+ positively selected. CDR3 DNA sequence: TGTGCCTGGAGTGAAACCGGGACTAGCCACTACAAGACCTACGAGCAGTACTTC. It translates to CAWSETGTSHYKTYEQYF.